Listed below are T cell receptor beta chains from one sample, sequenced in a study of blood T cell repertoires in COVID-19. Profiled with immunoSEQ multiplex PCR; TCRdb holds only in-frame clones, not every one. The sample has 150,000 or so clones, around 88% seen once. What was sequenced was peripheral blood. The receptors come from a human donor in a cohort sampled during active COVID-19. Both conserved end residues are part of each CDR3. D genes are given only for firm matches. Part of the rows lack a size; the others show once, few, many or a class for expanded clones.

TRBJ2-6,TRBV18,.,.,CASSPAPSTGSGANVLTF,TGTGCCAGCTCACCAGCCCCTAGCACCGGCTCTGGGGCCAACGTCCTGACTTTC
TRBJ2-1,TRBV28,.,TRBD1,CATRTGVYNEQFF,TGTGCCACCAGGACAGGGGTATACAATGAGCAGTTCTTC
TRBJ1-5,TRBV6-6,.,TRBD1,CASREIHRGLPQHF,TGTGCCAGCAGGGAAATACACAGGGGGCTGCCCCAGCATTTT
TRBJ2-1,TRBV4-1,.,TRBD1,CASSHPSTGAEEQFF,TGCGCCAGCAGCCACCCCTCGACAGGGGCCGAGGAGCAGTTCTTC
TRBJ2-7,TRBV5-4,.,TRBD2,CASSLASGSEQYF,TGTGCCAGCAGCTTGGCTAGCGGGAGCGAGCAGTACTTC
TRBJ2-1,TRBV25-1,.,TRBD2,CASGISGINEQFF,TGTGCCAGTGGAATTAGCGGGATCAATGAGCAGTTCTTC
TRBJ1-1,TRBV20-1,.,.,CSARAGIPAFF,TGCAGTGCTAGAGCCGGGATACCCGCTTTCTTT
TRBJ1-5,TRBV7-9,.,TRBD1,CASSSETGAAQPQHF,TGTGCCAGCAGCTCAGAGACAGGGGCAGCTCAGCCCCAGCATTTT
TRBJ1-1,TRBV5-1,.,.,CASSLGRGEVNTEAFF,TGCGCCAGCAGCTTGGGCAGGGGAGAGGTGAACACTGAAGCTTTCTTT
TRBJ1-5,TRBV2,.,TRBD1,CASKDRVSQPQHF,TGTGCCAGCAAGGACAGGGTCAGTCAGCCCCAGCATTTT
TRBJ2-3,TRBV11-3,.,.,CASSLGTVSTDTQYF,TGTGCCAGCAGCTTAGGAACGGTCAGCACAGATACGCAGTATTTT
TRBJ2-7,TRBV5-4,.,TRBD1,CASSLGGDRPYEQYF,TGTGCCAGCAGCTTGGGGGGGGACAGGCCCTACGAGCAGTACTTC
TRBJ1-5,TRBV30,.,.,CAWSIGQFNQPQHF,TGTGCCTGGAGTATCGGACAGTTCAATCAGCCCCAGCATTTT
TRBJ2-5,TRBV27,.,.,CASAPGITEYQETQYF,TGTGCCAGCGCCCCCGGGATTACTGAGTACCAAGAGACCCAGTACTTC
TRBJ1-1,TRBV5-1,.,TRBD1,CASSRGTANTEAFF,TGCGCCAGCAGTCGCGGGACAGCGAACACTGAAGCTTTCTTT
TRBJ2-7,TRBV4-2,.,.,CASSQGKASSDLYEQYF,TGTGCCAGCAGCCAAGGGAAAGCGAGTTCCGATCTTTACGAGCAGTACTTC
TRBJ2-1,TRBV2,once,.,CASIRGLAAYNEQFF,TGTGCCAGCATCAGGGGGCTAGCGGCCTACAATGAGCAGTTCTTC
TRBJ2-1,TRBV25-1,.,TRBD2,CASSESSGGPYNEQFF,TGTGCCAGCAGTGAGTCTAGCGGGGGCCCGTACAATGAGCAGTTCTTC
TRBJ1-5,TRBV5-8,.,TRBD1,CASSLTGGYQPQHF,TGTGCCAGCAGCTTGACAGGGGGGTATCAGCCCCAGCATTTT
TRBJ1-1,TRBV7-9,.,.,CASSLAPGGGNTEAFF,TGTGCCAGCAGCTTAGCTCCAGGAGGTGGAAACACTGAAGCTTTCTTT
TRBJ2-2,TRBV5-4,.,TRBD2,CASSRGTSGIRGELFF,TGTGCCAGCAGCCGGGGGACTAGCGGGATCCGTGGGGAGCTGTTTTTT
TRBJ2-3,TRBV7-8,.,TRBD1,CASSPPLAPVTGQGFMSTDTQYF,TGTGCCAGCAGCCCACCGTTGGCCCCCGTTACGGGACAGGGGTTTATGAGCACAGATACGCAGTATTTT
TRBJ1-5,TRBV19,few,.,CASSIGADNQPQHF,TGTGCCAGTAGTATAGGGGCAGACAATCAGCCCCAGCATTTT
TRBJ2-6,TRBV12-5,once,.,CASVPCAGANVLTF,TGTGCTAGTGTTCCATGCGCTGGGGCCAACGTCCTGACTTTC
TRBJ1-1,TRBV10-3,.,TRBD1,CAISESGTVEAFF,TGTGCCATCAGTGAGTCTGGGACAGTTGAAGCTTTCTTT
TRBJ1-2,TRBV7-9,.,.,CASSLAGQGGGYTF,TGTGCCAGCAGCTTAGCTGGCCAGGGTGGGGGCTACACCTTC
TRBJ1-5,TRBV9,.,.,CASSAHSNQPQHF,TGTGCCAGCAGCGCCCATAGCAATCAGCCCCAGCATTTT
TRBJ1-6,TRBV6-5,.,TRBD1,CASSYSMGQGVAPLHF,TGTGCCAGCAGTTACTCAATGGGACAGGGGGTTGCACCCCTCCACTTT
TRBJ2-7,TRBV19,.,.,CASSMSVASEQYF,TGTGCCAGTAGTATGTCCGTGGCTTCCGAGCAGTACTTC
TRBJ1-1,TRBV6-2/TRBV6-3,.,.,CASSYSGGLEAFF,TGTGCCAGCAGTTATTCCGGCGGGCTTGAAGCTTTCTTT
TRBJ2-2,TRBV2,once,.,CASTMKWVGEYGELFF,TGTGCCAGCACCATGAAATGGGTAGGGGAATACGGGGAGCTGTTTTTT
TRBJ2-2,TRBV6-5,.,TRBD2,CASSYERGGAGELFF,TGTGCCAGCAGTTATGAGCGGGGGGGCGCCGGGGAGCTGTTTTTT
TRBJ2-1,TRBV6-5,once,.,CASSYSRNSYNEQFF,TGTGCCAGCAGTTACAGCCGAAACTCCTACAATGAGCAGTTCTTC
TRBJ2-7,TRBV28,.,TRBD1,CASSLQGAYEQYF,TGTGCCAGCAGTCTCCAGGGGGCCTACGAGCAGTACTTC
TRBJ2-4,TRBV6-2/TRBV6-3,.,TRBD2,CASSYSGGGLAKNIQYF,TGTGCCAGCAGTTACTCGGGGGGGGGACTAGCCAAAAACATTCAGTACTTC
TRBJ2-7,TRBV20-1,.,.,CSALNYEQYF,TGCAGTGCCCTAAACTACGAGCAGTACTTC
TRBJ2-7,TRBV6-5,.,TRBD2,CASSYMSSWEGNEQYF,TGTGCCAGCAGTTATATGTCGAGTTGGGAGGGGAACGAGCAGTACTTC
TRBJ2-2,TRBV7-8,.,TRBD1,CASSLGGGTYTGELFF,TGTGCCAGCAGCTTAGGAGGGGGCACGTACACCGGGGAGCTGTTTTTT
TRBJ1-4,TRBV6-5,.,TRBD1,CASRSGTGSEKLFF,TGTGCCAGCAGATCCGGGACAGGGAGCGAAAAACTGTTTTTT
TRBJ2-7,TRBV4-3,.,TRBD1,CASSQDGQAYYEQYF,TGCGCCAGCAGCCAAGACGGACAGGCATACTACGAGCAGTACTTC
TRBJ1-1,TRBV28,.,TRBD1,CASRGQVNAEAFF,TGTGCCAGCAGGGGACAGGTGAACGCTGAAGCTTTCTTT